The 16 T cell receptor beta chains presented below share a single source sample, sequenced in a study of T-cell reconstitution after alpha-beta-depleted transplantation in children (dated by TCRdb to 2015 to 2016). The label giving this sample's treatment or condition can be read as: allogeneic hematopoietic cell transplantation with graft depleted of TCRalphabeta T cells and CD19 B cells. Libraries were constructed by PCR. The sequencing machine was an Illumina HiSeq 2500. TCR libraries were prepared with molecular barcoding, using unique molecular identifiers to normalize TCRbeta repertoire quantification. The public reads were quality trimmed at Q25 with fastp and then assembled into clones with MiXCR by TCRdb, keeping productive beta chains. For every CDR3 protein sequence, its rows merge into one entry that carries the most common genes and DNA. For this sample there are 250,000 to 400,000 distinct CDR3 sequences; approximately 20% appear just once. Of the sample, approximately 11% is held by the ten largest clones.

The source was PBMCs, mostly from graft donor cells, collected 180 days after TCRalphabeta/CD19-depleted stem cell transplant. The receptors shown here come from a male patient younger than 18 who had a stem cell transplant for acute lymphoblastic leukemia, so the T cells may come from the graft donor.

This clonotype was observed a few times. V gene TRBV5-1 combines with J gene TRBJ2-7, with D uncertain. The CDR3 is 15 residues long. Trimming took off 4 bases at V and 0 bases at J, with 14 bases between the two ends. Germline assignment: CDR1 SGHRS and CDR2 YFSETQ. DNA for the CDR3: TGCGCCAGCAGCGCTCTGGGCGGTTACTCCTACGAGCAGTACTTC. It encodes CASSALGGYSYEQYF.

This chain connects TRBV3-1 to TRBJ1-1, with D perhaps matching TRBD1 (5 bases). Germline values: CDR1 LGHDT, CDR2 YNNKEL (reference sequence). The CDR3 is made up of 13 amino acids. V shed 1 base and J shed 7 bases, with 10 bases lying between them. The CDR3 region is CASSQGRVGEAFF. The CDR3 DNA sequence: TGTGCCAGCAGCCAAGGCAGGGTAGGTGAAGCTTTCTTT.

This clonotype came up a few times. The chain uses TRBV12-3 or TRBV12-4 and TRBJ2-7; D is ambiguous. The CDR3 sequence is 13 residues long. V was clipped by 3 bases and J by 2 bases, with 8 bases between them. The DNA of the CDR3 is TGTGCCAGCAGTTTTTCAGGCCCCTACGAGCAGTACTTC. It is translated as CASSFSGPYEQYF.

This clonotype showed up just a few times. CDR3 nucleotides: TGTGCCAGCGGGCCAGGCCTAAGCTCTGGGGCCAACGTCCTGACTTTC. Amino acid sequence: CASGPGLSSGANVLTF. The chain has TRBV27 and TRBJ2-6; D is unresolved. The length of the CDR3 is 16 residues. Germline lookup yields CDR1 MNHEY and CDR2 SMNVEV (reference sequence). The V gene lost 8 bases and the J gene lost 0 bases, with 14 bases spanning the gap.

This clonotype has only a few counts. The chain recombines TRBV27 with TRBJ2-7; unclear D gene. The length of the CDR3 is 15 residues. V dropped 5 bases and J dropped 4 bases, with 18 bases sitting between them. CDR1 is MNHEY, CDR2 SMNVEV, per germline (reference sequence). The CDR3 DNA sequence: TGTGCCAGCAGTGATACATGGGGTTCTGTTTACGAGCAGTACTTC. It codes for CASSDTWGSVYEQYF.

This clonotype was seen only a few times. The chain has TRBV5-1 and TRBJ2-3; TRBD2 matches at 7 bases. This CDR3 is built from 17 residues. CDR1 SGHRS and CDR2 YFSETQ come from the germline V gene. V lost 4 bases to trimming and J lost 2 bases; unmatched junction nucleotides: 13. CDR3 in amino acids: CASSLGGLAGLTDTQYF. Here the CDR3 DNA reads TGCGCCAGCAGCCTGGGGGGGTTGGCGGGACTCACAGATACGCAGTATTTT.

A few counts support this clonotype. The CDR3 here is CASSFRTGGAWETQYF. The DNA for the CDR3 is TGTGCCAGCAGCTTTCGGACAGGGGGCGCGTGGGAGACCCAGTACTTC. The V gene is TRBV9, the J gene TRBJ2-5; TRBD1 matches 11 bases. The CDR3 length is 16 residues. Unmatched junction bases numbered 10, after V lost 4 bases and J lost 5 bases. Per the germline V gene, CDR1 is SGDLS and CDR2 is YYNGEE.

The chain employs TRBV5-1 and TRBJ1-1; tentatively, D is TRBD1 (6 bases). V lost 0 bases and J lost 3, with 9 bases in between. The CDR3 spans 14 residues. Germline assignment: CDR1 SGHRS and CDR2 YFSETQ. The CDR3 DNA sequence: TGCGCCAGCAGCTTGGAGGGGGGAGACACTGAAGCTTTCTTT. Its translation is CASSLEGGDTEAFF.

This clonotype was picked up many times. The chain employs TRBV7-2 and TRBJ1-3; D uncertain. Between the trimmed V and J ends, which lost 6 bases and 0 bases, there was a span of 6 bases. The V gene's germline CDR1 is SGHTA and CDR2 FQGNSA. The CDR3 is 13 residues long. The CDR3 spells CASRFISGNTIYF. CDR3 DNA: TGTGCCAGCAGGTTCATCTCTGGAAACACCATATATTTT. Full variable domain (outside the CDR3, taken from reference TRBV7-2 and TRBJ1-3): GAGVSQSPSNKVTEKGKDVELRCDPISGHTALYWYRQSLGQGLEFLIYFQGNSAPDKSGLPSDRFSAERTGGSVSTLTIQRTQQEDSAVYLCASRFISGNTIYFGEGSWLTVV.

The chain couples TRBV9 to TRBJ2-1; a possible D gene is TRBD2 (6 bases). The germline V gene encodes CDR1 SGDLS and CDR2 YYNGEE. The CDR3 has 17 amino acids. V was pared by 0 bases and J by 4 bases, with 17 bases between. The CDR3 coding sequence is TGTGCCAGCAGCGTAGTTTACGTGGGAGGTGGTTACAATGAGCAGTTCTTC. Its translation: CASSVVYVGGGYNEQFF.

This clonotype was seen a few times. One end of the junction varies from germline; a read error may be responsible. This rearrangement joins TRBV4-1 to TRBJ2-7, with 8 nucleotides matching TRBD2. Germline CDR1 is MGHRA and CDR2 is YSYEKL. The CDR3 is made up of 12 amino acids. For the CDR3, the DNA is TGCGCCAGCAGCCAAAGCGGGAGCCTGACGACCTTC. Translated, it gives CASSQSGSLTTF.

In this sample, this clonotype turned up many times. The chain carries TRBV7-2 and TRBJ2-1, with 9 positions matching TRBD1. The V and J ends lost 5 bases and 12 bases, in that order; junction bases with no gene match: 8. Germline V gene sequence: CDR1 SGHTA, CDR2 FQGNSA. This CDR3 has 13 amino acids. CDR3 in DNA: TGTGCCAGCAGCCTTAACAGGGGGCGGTCGCAGTTCTTC. Encoded protein: CASSLNRGRSQFF.

This clonotype was seen a handful of times. The chain uses TRBV5-1 and TRBJ2-7; D remains unclear. Germline CDR1 reads SGHRS; CDR2 reads YFSETQ. V gave up 1 base and J gave up 2 bases, with 13 bases separating them. The CDR3 contains 15 residues. The CDR3 DNA sequence: TGCGCCAGCAGCTTGTACGCGGAGCCTGCCTACGAGCAGTACTTC. Translating it yields CASSLYAEPAYEQYF.

V is TRBV19 and J is TRBJ1-5; 8 bases match TRBD1. Germline V gene data show CDR1 as LNHDA and CDR2 as SQIVND (reference sequence). The CDR3 runs 15 residues. J was trimmed by 6 bases and V by 0 bases; bases with no gene match: 4. In DNA form, the CDR3 reads TGTGCCAGTAGTATAGAGCAGGGGGCGATTCAGCCCCAGCATTTT. It codes for CASSIEQGAIQPQHF.

This clonotype has only a few counts. The V gene is TRBV7-2, the J gene TRBJ2-5, with TRBD2 as a possible D gene (6 bases). This CDR3 has 15 residues. Trimming removed 5 bases from V and 5 bases from J, with 18 bases in between. The germline gives CDR1 SGHTA, CDR2 FQGNSA. The CDR3, as DNA: TGTGCCAGCAGCCCGGGATTTGGAGGGTGGGAGACCCAGTACTTC. Protein product: CASSPGFGGWETQYF.

The CDR3 DNA is TGTGCCACCAGTGACCCAGGGGGTCGTAGACGAACCAACTATGGCTACACCTTC. This gives the protein CATSDPGGRRRTNYGYTF. The J gene is TRBJ1-2, the V gene TRBV24-1, with 7 bases lining up with TRBD1. The CDR3 runs 18 residues. Germline V gene sequence: CDR1 KGHDR, CDR2 SFDVKD. J gave up 2 bases and V 4 bases, and 15 bases lay outside the gene matches.